The 4 T cell receptor beta chains given below trace back to one sample, sequenced in a study of shared clonotypes between healthy human individuals. Naive CD8 populations comprised CD45RO-negative cells positively selected for CCR7, excluding terminally differentiated effector memory CD45RA+ cells. Clones were sequenced by immunoSEQ multiplex PCR, and TCRdb holds only the in-frame ones, with some missing. The sample contains 2 million to 2.5 million clones, roughly 91% of which appear only once. The sample was naive CD8+ T cells from PBMCs. The receptors here all came from a man between 18 and 29 years old in good health. Some clones in this sample may be carry-over from other donors' samples.

The gene calls are TRBV27 and TRBJ2-1; D is uncertain. Germline CDR1 MNHEY, CDR2 SMNVEV (reference sequence). The CDR3 has 14 residues. V lost 5 bases and J lost 5, with 13 bases in between. CDR3 loop: CASSISRPHNEQFF. CDR3 in DNA: TGTGCCAGCAGTATCTCACGCCCACACAATGAGCAGTTCTTC.

CDR3: CASSRDYGYTF. The CDR3 DNA follows: TGTGCCAGCTCCCGAGACTATGGCTACACCTTC. This chain connects TRBV18 to TRBJ1-2; D gene unclear. The CDR3 consists of 11 residues. The ends were cut back, 6 bases at V and 3 bases at J, with 5 bases in the middle. Germline assignment: CDR1 KGHSH and CDR2 LQKENI.

As for this clone: The same CDR3 arises from other DNA sequences in this sample as well. The CDR3 sequence is CASSFQGDSYEQYF. In DNA, the CDR3 is TGTGCCAGCAGTTTTCAGGGAGACTCCTACGAGCAGTACTTC. The chain couples TRBV27 to TRBJ2-7, with D possibly called TRBD1 or TRBD2 (5 bases each). Trimming left V 3 bases short and J 0 bases short, with 9 bases between. This CDR3 is built from 14 residues. Germline V CDR1 and CDR2: MNHEY, SMNVEV (reference sequence).

The genes are TRBV6-1 and TRBJ2-1; 8 nucleotides agree with TRBD1. This CDR3 spans 13 amino acids. Trimming cost V 8 bases and J 3 bases; bases outside gene matches: 3. The germline CDR1 and CDR2 sequences are MNHNS and SASEGT. The CDR3 spells CASGTGDYNEQFF. The CDR3 nucleotides read TGTGCCAGCGGGACAGGCGACTACAATGAGCAGTTCTTC.